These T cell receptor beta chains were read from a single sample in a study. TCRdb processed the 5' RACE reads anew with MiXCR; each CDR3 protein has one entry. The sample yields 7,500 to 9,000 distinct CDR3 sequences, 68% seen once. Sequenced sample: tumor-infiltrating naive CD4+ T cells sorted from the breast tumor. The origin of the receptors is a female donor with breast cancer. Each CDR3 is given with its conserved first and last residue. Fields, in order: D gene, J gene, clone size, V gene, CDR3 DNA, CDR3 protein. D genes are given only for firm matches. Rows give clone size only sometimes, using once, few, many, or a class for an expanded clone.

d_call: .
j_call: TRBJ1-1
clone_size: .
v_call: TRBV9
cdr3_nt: TGTGCCAGCAGCGTACACAGCGAACCCACTGAAGCTTTCTTT
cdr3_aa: CASSVHSEPTEAFF

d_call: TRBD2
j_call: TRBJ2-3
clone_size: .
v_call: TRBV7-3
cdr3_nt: TGTGCCAGCAGCTACACTAGCGGGAGCACAGATACGCAGTATTTT
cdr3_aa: CASSYTSGSTDTQYF

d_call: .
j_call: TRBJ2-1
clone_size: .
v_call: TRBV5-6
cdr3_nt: TGTGCCAGCAGCGGCATACAGAGATATGAGCAGTTCTTC
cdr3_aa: CASSGIQRYEQFF

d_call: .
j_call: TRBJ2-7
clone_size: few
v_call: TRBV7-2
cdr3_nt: TGTGCCAGCAGCTTAGGACCGAGCTACGAGCAGTACTTC
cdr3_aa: CASSLGPSYEQYF

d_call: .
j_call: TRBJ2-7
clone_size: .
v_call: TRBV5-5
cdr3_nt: TGTGCCAGCAGCTCTCAGGGGTCCTACGAGCAGTACTTC
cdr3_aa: CASSSQGSYEQYF

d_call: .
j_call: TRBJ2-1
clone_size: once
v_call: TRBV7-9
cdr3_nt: TGTGCCAGCAGCTTAAGCAGGGGGGGTTTAGAGCAGTTCTTC
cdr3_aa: CASSLSRGGLEQFF

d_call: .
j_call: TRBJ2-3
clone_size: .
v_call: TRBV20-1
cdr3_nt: TGCAGTGCTACCATCACAGATACGCAGTATTTT
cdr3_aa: CSATITDTQYF

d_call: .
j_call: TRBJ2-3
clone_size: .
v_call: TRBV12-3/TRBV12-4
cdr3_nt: TGTGCCAGCAGAGGCTCAGGCACAGATACGCAGTATTTT
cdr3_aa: CASRGSGTDTQYF

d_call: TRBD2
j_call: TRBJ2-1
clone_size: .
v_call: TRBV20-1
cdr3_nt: TGCAGTGCTAGGCCCGGGAGGTACTACAATGAGCAGTTCTTC
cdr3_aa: CSARPGRYYNEQFF

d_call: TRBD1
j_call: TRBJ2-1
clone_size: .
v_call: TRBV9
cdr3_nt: TGTGCCAGCAGCGTAGTAGGGACCGGGACAGGGGAGGACAATGAGCAGTTCTTC
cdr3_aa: CASSVVGTGTGEDNEQFF

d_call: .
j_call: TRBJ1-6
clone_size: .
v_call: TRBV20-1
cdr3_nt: TGCAGTGCTCTCCATTCTCAGGGGAGCCCTGCCTATAATTCACCCCTCCACTTT
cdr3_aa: CSALHSQGSPAYNSPLHF

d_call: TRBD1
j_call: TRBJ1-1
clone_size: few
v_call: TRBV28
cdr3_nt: TGTGCCAGCAATCAAGGGGGCGCGTACACTGAAGCTTTCTTT
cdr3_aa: CASNQGGAYTEAFF

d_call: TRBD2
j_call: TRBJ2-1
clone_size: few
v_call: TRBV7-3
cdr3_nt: TGTGCCAGCAGCTCCCAGGGAGCGGGAGCCCACAATGAGCAGTTCTTC
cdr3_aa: CASSSQGAGAHNEQFF

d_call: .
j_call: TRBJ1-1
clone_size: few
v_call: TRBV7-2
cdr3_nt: TGTGCCAGCAGCCCCCCTTCTGGGTCGGCTGAAGCTTTCTTT
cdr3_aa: CASSPPSGSAEAFF

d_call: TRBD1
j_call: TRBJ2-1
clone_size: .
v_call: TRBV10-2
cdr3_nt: TGCGCCAGCAGGTTCCTAAGACAGGGGACACCTTTCTTC
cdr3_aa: CASRFLRQGTPFF

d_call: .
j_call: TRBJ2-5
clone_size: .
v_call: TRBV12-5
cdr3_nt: TGTGCTAGTGGTTTGGCCAGGCGGCAGGGGTTGGAAGAGACCCAGTACTTC
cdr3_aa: CASGLARRQGLEETQYF

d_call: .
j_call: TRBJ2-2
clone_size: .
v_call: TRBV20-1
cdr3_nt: TGCAGTGCTAGCAGCAACACCGGGGAGCTGTTTTTT
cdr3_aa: CSASSNTGELFF

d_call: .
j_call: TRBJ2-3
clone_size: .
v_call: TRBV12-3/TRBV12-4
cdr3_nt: TGTGCCAGCAGTTTCCGAGTGGCAGATACGCAGTATTTT
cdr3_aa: CASSFRVADTQYF

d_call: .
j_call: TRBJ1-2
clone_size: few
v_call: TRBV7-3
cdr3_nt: TGTGCCAGCAGCTTAACTCCCGGACAGTCCTATGGCTACACCTTC
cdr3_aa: CASSLTPGQSYGYTF

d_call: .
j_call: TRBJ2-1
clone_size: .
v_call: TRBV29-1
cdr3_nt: TGCAGCGTTGAGGGGGCGGGGGAGCAGTCCTTC
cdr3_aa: CSVEGAGEQSF

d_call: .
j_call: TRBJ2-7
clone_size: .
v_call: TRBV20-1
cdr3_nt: TGCAGTGGAGCTAGCAGGGTAACCTACGAGCAGTACTTC
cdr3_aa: CSGASRVTYEQYF

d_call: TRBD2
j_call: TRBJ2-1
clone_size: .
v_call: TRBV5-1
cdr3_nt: TGCGCCAGCAGCTATCCCGGGGGGAAGAAGCAGTTCTTC
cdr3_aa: CASSYPGGKKQFF

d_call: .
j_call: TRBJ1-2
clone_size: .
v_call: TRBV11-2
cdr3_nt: TGTGCCAGCAGCTTCGGGACTCCGAACCGAGGTGGCTACACCTTC
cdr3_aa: CASSFGTPNRGGYTF

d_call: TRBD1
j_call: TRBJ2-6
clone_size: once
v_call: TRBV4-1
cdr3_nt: TGCGCCAGCAGCCAAACCGGGACAGGAAGGTCTGGGGCCAACGTCCTGACTTTC
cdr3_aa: CASSQTGTGRSGANVLTF

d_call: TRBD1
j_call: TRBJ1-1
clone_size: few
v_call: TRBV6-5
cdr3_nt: TGTGCCAGCAGTGATACAGGGGGCCCGAACACTGAAGCTTTCTTT
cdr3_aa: CASSDTGGPNTEAFF

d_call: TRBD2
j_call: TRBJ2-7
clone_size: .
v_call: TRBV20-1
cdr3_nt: TGCAGTGCTAGAGATGGGACTAGCGGAACCTACGAGCAGCACTTC
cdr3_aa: CSARDGTSGTYEQHF

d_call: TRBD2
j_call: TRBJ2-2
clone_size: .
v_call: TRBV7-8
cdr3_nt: TGTGCCAGCAGCTTCGGGGCTAGCGGCATCGGGGAGCTGTTTTTT
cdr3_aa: CASSFGASGIGELFF

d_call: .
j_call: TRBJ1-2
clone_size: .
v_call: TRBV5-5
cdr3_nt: TGTGCCAGCAGTCAAACACGCGGCCACACCTTC
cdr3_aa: CASSQTRGHTF

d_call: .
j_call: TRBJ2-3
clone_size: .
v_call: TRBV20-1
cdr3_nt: TGCAGTGCTACAAGCCACACCTCCAGCACAGATACGCAGTATTTT
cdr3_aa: CSATSHTSSTDTQYF

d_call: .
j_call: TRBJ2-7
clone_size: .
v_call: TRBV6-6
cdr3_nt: TGTGCCAGCAGGACCCAAGCCCGAGGCGAGCAGTACTTC
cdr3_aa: CASRTQARGEQYF

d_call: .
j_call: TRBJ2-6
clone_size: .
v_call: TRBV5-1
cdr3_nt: TGCGCCAGCAGCTTAGGTGGTTCTGGGGCCAACGTCCTGACTTTC
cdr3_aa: CASSLGGSGANVLTF

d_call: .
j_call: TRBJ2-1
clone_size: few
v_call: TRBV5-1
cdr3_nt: TGCGCCAGCAGCGACGGGGGTAGGTACAATGAGCAGTTCTTC
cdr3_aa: CASSDGGRYNEQFF

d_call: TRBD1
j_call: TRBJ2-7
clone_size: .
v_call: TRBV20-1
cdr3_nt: TGCAGTGCTCGACAGGGGGTCTACGAGCAGTACTTC
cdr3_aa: CSARQGVYEQYF

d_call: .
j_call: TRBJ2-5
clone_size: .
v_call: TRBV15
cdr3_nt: TGTGCCACCAGCAGAGAGGCCTCGTCCACACAAGAGACCCAGTACTTC
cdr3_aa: CATSREASSTQETQYF

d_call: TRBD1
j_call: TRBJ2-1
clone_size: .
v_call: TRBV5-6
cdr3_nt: TGTGCCAGCAGCTTGGCCCGGGACAGGGCCTACAGTGATTGGAATGAGCAGTTCTTC
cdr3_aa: CASSLARDRAYSDWNEQFF

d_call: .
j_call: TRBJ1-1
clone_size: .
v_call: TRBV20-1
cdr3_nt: TGCAGTGCTAGTCACAACCTGAACACTGAAGCTTTCTTT
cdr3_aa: CSASHNLNTEAFF

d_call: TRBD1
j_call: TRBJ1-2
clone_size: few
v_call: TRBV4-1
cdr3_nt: TGCGCCAGCAGCCAAGACCCCCGGGCGGGACAGGGGGCGACTGGCTACACCTTC
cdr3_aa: CASSQDPRAGQGATGYTF

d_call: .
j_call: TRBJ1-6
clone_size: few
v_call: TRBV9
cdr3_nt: TGTGCCAGCAGCGTAGCTGCAGGGTCACCCCTCCACTTT
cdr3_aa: CASSVAAGSPLHF

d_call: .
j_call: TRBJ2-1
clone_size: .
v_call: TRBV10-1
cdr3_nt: TGCGCCAGCAGTGATGGAGGGACAGCCTACAATGAGCAGTTCTTC
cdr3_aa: CASSDGGTAYNEQFF

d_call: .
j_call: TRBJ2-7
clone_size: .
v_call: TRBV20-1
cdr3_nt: TGCAGTGCTCAAGACGGGCCCTCCTACGAGCAGTACTTC
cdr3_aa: CSAQDGPSYEQYF

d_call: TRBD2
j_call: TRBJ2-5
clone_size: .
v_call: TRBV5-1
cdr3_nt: TGCGCCAGCAGCTTGGGCCCAGCGGGGGGCCGCGAGACCCAGTACTTC
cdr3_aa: CASSLGPAGGRETQYF

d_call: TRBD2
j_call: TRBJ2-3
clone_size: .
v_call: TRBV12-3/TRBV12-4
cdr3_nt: TGTGCCAGCAGTTTCATAGCGGGGAGCACAGATACGCAGTATTTT
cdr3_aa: CASSFIAGSTDTQYF

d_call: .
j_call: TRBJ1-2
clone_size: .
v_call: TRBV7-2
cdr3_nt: TGTGCCAGCAGCTTAGACCTCTATGGCTACACCTTC
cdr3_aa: CASSLDLYGYTF

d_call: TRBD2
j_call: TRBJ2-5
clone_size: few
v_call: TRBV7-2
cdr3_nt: TGTGCCAGCAGCTTCGGGGGGGGGCTAGGAGAGACCCAGTACTTC
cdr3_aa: CASSFGGGLGETQYF

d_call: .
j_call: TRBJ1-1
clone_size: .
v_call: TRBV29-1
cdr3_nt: TGCAGCGCCACGACCACCGCAGGGTGGGGGGGAGCTTTCTTT
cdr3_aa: CSATTTAGWGGAFF

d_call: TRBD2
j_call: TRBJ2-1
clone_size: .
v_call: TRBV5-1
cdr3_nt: TGCGCCAGCAGCTTGGTAGCGGGAGAACTAAATGAGCAGTTCTTC
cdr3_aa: CASSLVAGELNEQFF

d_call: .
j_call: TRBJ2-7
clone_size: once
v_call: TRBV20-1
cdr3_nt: TGCAGTGCTAGAGATGCCTGTGGGACCTACGAGCAGTACTTC
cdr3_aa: CSARDACGTYEQYF

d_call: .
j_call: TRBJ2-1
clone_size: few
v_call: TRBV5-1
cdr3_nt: TGCGCCAGCAGCGCGACTCAGGGAAACAATGAGCAGTTCTTC
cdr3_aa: CASSATQGNNEQFF

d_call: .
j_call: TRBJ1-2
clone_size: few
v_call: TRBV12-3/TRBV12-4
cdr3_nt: TGTGCCAGCAGCCCCCTCTGGGGGAGGAGGAACTATGGCTACACCTTC
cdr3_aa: CASSPLWGRRNYGYTF

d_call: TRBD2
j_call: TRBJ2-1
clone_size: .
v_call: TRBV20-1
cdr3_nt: TGCAGTGCCCCGGTCCCTAGCGGGGGCTACAATGAGCAGTTCTTC
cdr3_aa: CSAPVPSGGYNEQFF

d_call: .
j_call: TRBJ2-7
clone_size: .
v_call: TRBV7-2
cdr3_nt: TGTGCCAGCAGCTTAAAGGCCCTCTGGGAGCAGTACTTC
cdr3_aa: CASSLKALWEQYF

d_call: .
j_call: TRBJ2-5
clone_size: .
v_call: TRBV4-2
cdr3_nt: TGTGCCAGCAGCCCTGTCGGCGAAGCAGGAGTAGGGGAGACCCAGTACTTC
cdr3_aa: CASSPVGEAGVGETQYF

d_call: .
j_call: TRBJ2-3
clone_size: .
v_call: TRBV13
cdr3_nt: TGTGCCAGCAGCTTAAGATTGCGGGGCACAGATACGCAGTATTTT
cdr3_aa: CASSLRLRGTDTQYF

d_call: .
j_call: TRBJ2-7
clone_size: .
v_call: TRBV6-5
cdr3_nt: TGTGCCACCGGCGGTGGTTCTAGCTCCTACGAGCAGTACTTC
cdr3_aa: CATGGGSSSYEQYF

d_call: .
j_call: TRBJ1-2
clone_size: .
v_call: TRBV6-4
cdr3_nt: TGTGCCAGCAGTGACTCGGAGGACAGCTATGGCTACACCTTC
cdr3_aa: CASSDSEDSYGYTF

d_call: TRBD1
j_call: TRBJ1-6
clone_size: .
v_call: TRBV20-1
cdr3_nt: TGCAGTGCTAGGCCCTGGACAGGGGGGAGTAATTCACCCCTCCACTTT
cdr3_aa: CSARPWTGGSNSPLHF

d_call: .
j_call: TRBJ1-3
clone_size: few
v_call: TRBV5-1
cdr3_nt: TGCGCCAGCAGTACCTTGTCAGGCGGAAACACCATATATTTT
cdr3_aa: CASSTLSGGNTIYF

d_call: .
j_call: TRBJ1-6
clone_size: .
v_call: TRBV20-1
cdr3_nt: TGCAGTGCGCGAGGGCCGGGAAACTCCTATAATTCACCCCTCCACTTT
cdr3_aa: CSARGPGNSYNSPLHF

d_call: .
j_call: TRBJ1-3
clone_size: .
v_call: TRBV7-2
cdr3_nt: TGTGCCAGCAGCTTAGTCTCCACTGGAAACACCATATATTTT
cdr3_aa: CASSLVSTGNTIYF

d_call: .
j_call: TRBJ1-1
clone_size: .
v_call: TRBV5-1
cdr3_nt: TGCGCCAGCAGCCCCTACAGAGGACAGTTGGACACTGAAGCTTTCTTT
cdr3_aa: CASSPYRGQLDTEAFF